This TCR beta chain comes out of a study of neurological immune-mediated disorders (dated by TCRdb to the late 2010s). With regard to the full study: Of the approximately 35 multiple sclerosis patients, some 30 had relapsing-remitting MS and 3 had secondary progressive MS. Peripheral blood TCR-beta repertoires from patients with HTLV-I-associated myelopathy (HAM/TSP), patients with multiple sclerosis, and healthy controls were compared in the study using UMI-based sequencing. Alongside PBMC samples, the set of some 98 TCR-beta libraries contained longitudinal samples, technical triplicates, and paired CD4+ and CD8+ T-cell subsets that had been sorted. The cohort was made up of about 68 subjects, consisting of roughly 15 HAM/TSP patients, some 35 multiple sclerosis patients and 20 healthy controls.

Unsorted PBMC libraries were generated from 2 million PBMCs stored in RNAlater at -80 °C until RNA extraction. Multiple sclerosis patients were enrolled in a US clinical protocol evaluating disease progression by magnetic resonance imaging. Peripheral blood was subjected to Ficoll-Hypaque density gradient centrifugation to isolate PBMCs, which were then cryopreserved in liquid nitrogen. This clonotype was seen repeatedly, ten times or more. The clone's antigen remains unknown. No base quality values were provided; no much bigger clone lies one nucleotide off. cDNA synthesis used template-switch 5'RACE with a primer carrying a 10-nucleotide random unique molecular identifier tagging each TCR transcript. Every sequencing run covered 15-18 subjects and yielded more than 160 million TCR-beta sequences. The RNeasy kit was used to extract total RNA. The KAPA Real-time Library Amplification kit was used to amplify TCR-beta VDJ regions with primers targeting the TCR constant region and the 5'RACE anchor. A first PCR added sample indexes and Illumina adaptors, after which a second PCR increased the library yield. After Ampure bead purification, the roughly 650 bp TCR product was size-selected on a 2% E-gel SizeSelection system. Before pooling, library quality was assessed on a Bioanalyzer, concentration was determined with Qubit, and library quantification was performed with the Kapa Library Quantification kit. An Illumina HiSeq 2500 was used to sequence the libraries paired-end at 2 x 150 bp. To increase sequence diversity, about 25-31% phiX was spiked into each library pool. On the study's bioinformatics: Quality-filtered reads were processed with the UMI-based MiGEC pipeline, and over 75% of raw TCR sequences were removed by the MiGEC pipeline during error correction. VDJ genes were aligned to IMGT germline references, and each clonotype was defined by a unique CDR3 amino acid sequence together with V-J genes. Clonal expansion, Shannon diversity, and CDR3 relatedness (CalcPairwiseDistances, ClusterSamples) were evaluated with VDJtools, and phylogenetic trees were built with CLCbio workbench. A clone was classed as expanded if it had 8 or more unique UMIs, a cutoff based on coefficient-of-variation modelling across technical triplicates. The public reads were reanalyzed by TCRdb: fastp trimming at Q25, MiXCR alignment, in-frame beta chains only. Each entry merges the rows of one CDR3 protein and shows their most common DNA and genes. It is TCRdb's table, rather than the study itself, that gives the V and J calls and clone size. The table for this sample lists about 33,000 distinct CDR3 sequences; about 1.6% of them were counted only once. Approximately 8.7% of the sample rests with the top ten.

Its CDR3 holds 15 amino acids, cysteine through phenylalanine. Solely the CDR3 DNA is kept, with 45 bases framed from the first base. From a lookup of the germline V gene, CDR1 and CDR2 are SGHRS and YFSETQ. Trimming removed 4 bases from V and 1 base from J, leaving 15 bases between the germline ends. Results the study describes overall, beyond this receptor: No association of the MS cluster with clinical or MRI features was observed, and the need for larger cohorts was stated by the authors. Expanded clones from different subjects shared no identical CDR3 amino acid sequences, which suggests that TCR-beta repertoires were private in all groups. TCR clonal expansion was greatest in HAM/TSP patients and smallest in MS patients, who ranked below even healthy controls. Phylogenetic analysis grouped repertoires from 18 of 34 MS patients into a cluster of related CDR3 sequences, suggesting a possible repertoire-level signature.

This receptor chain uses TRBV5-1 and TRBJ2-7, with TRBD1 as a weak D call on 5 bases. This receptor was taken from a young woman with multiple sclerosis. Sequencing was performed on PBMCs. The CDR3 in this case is CASSTQGPLSYEQYF. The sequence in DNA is TGCGCCAGCAGCACCCAGGGCCCCCTTTCCTACGAGCAGTACTTC.